These T cell receptor beta chains were read from a single sample in a study of CXCR3-negative and CXCR3-positive naive CD8 T cells. TCRdb reprocessed the 5' RACE reads, with one entry per CDR3 protein and no DNA. The sample has some 120,000 distinct CDR3 sequences. Source material: naive CXCR3+ CD8+ T cells from blood. The origin of the receptors is a human donor in good health. Some clones in this sample may be carry-over from other donors' samples. Each CDR3 is given with its conserved first and last residue. Each record gives: V gene, J gene, CDR3 protein.

TRBV5-1	TRBJ2-3	CASSLAFEGLGTDTQYF
TRBV29-1	TRBJ2-1	CSVRPRASHNEQFF
TRBV12-3/TRBV12-4	TRBJ2-2	CASSKDWRPGELFF
TRBV7-9	TRBJ2-5	CASSLTPDRQETQYF
TRBV7-8	TRBJ2-5	CASSGTTGPPEETQYF
TRBV7-9	TRBJ2-1	CASSPSGRGDEQFF
TRBV5-1	TRBJ2-3	CASSLESAVTDTQYF
TRBV7-9	TRBJ2-1	CASSLAHFPNEQFF
TRBV5-6	TRBJ2-2	CASSLLPPTGELFF
TRBV6-2/TRBV6-3	TRBJ2-7	CASSYTRGYEQYF
TRBV7-8	TRBJ2-3	CASSLTGGVTDTQYF
TRBV23-1	TRBJ2-7	CASSQQVPSSYEQYF
TRBV7-2	TRBJ2-1	CASSLGTSYNEQFF
TRBV21-1	TRBJ2-7	CASSKMGQGAYYEQYF
TRBV28	TRBJ2-5	CASSSRQGTETQYF
TRBV5-1	TRBJ2-2	CASSLVGVPNTGELFF
TRBV29-1	TRBJ2-2	CSVLQGTEELFF
TRBV10-1	TRBJ2-1	CASSERTSDYNEQFF
TRBV29-1	TRBJ2-1	CSVPRLAGGPYNEQFF
TRBV6-6	TRBJ1-2	CASSYQDGGYGYTF
TRBV10-2	TRBJ2-3	CASSERTGGTDTQYF
TRBV29-1	TRBJ1-1	CSVAPLTGPETNTEAFF
TRBV10-3	TRBJ2-5	CAISGGLAGSQETQYF
TRBV12-3/TRBV12-4	TRBJ2-5	CASSSTDHAYGTSGGAGETQYF
TRBV4-1	TRBJ2-7	CASSQDGTTSYEQYF
TRBV15	TRBJ2-7	CATSSRTSYEQYF
TRBV7-7	TRBJ2-6	CASSFSRESNVLTF
TRBV19	TRBJ2-5	CASSMAGINQETQYF